Below, one T cell receptor (beta chain) is given with its context. In germline, CDR1 is SGHTS, CDR2 YDEGEE. The V and J ends lost 3 bases and 7 bases respectively, with 17 bases between them. CDR3 length: 15 residues. The sample comes from a study of PD-L1 blockade in urothelial cancer. Across the study: Between 0 and 3 chemotherapy regimens preceded treatment for each patient.

Generated by immunoSEQ multiplex PCR, the TCRdb table keeps only in-frame clones and is missing some. Here the sample spans some 60,000 clones, 86% being singletons. Sequencing was performed on PBMCs, taken around atezolizumab (anti-PD-L1) treatment. The sequence was obtained from a man between 50 and 59 years old with urothelial cancer. The chain is built from TRBV5-8 and TRBJ1-5; the D gene is possibly TRBD1 (6 bases). The CDR3 region has the DNA TGTGCCAGCAGCTCCCGGGCACAGGGTCAACAGCCCCAGCATTTT. Amino acids: CASSSRAQGQQPQHF.